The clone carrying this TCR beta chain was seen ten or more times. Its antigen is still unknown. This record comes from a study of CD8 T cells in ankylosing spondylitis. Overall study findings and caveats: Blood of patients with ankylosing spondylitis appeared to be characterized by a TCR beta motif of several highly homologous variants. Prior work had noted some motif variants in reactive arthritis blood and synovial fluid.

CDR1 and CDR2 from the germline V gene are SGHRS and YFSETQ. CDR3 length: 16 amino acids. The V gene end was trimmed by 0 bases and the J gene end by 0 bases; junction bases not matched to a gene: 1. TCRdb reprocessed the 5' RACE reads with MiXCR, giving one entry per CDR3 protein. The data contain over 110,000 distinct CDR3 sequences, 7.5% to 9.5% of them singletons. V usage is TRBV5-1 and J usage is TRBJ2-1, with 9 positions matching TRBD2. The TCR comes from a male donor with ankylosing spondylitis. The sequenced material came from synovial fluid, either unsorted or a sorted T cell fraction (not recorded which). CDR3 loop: CASSLAGLASYNEQFF. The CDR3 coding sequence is TGCGCCAGCAGCTTGGCGGGACTAGCCTCCTACAATGAGCAGTTCTTC.